The 2 T cell receptor beta chains below were found in one sample sequenced in a study of monozygotic twins with inflammatory bowel disease. From its re-call of the 5' RACE reads, TCRdb lists each CDR3 protein once, without DNA. The table counts approximately 400,000 distinct CDR3 sequences; about 2.3% lies in the top ten. The sample consisted of blood. The receptors were sampled from a human donor with ulcerative colitis or Crohn's disease, or a healthy co-twin of an affected twin (not recorded which).

The CDR3 protein is CASSLARGLETQYF. The chain uses TRBV5-1 and TRBJ2-5; TCRdb outputs TRBD1, but without DNA this stays unchecked. This CDR3 is built from 14 residues. CDR1 SGHRS and CDR2 YFSETQ come from the germline V gene.

The rearrangement uses TRBV2 and TRBJ2-4. The germline V gene encodes CDR1 SNHLY and CDR2 FYNNEI. The CDR3 is 12 residues long. The CDR3 loop reads CASGLTTDIQYF.